This T cell receptor (beta chain) is from a study of a mutant IDH1 vaccine in newly diagnosed glioma. Method: immunoSEQ multiplex PCR; TCRdb's copy keeps in-frame clones and lacks some. The sample consists of roughly 40,000 clones, 80% to 90% of them appearing once. Time point in this sample: week 5, during vaccination. A 20-mer mutant IDH1 peptide at 300 ug was injected subcutaneously with topical imiquimod. This clone appeared a single time. Its antigen is unidentified. Germline V gene data show CDR1 as MNHEY and CDR2 as SVGAGI. V shed 5 bases, J shed 4 bases, and the junction held 6 bases outside the gene matches. The CDR3 extends over 15 amino acids.

Here the sequenced sample was PBMCs, taken from a glioma patient whose treatment included an IDH1 peptide vaccine. This TCR derives from a man aged 35 to 55 with glioma. The rearrangement uses TRBV6-5 and TRBJ2-3, with TRBD2 matching over 10 bases. The CDR3 region has the DNA TGTGCCAGCAGTCTTATAGCGGGAGGAGCAGATACGCAGTATTTT. This encodes CASSLIAGGADTQYF.